The clone carrying this T cell receptor beta chain has a handful of counts. Assignment of participants to cohorts was predicated upon participant-reported clinical history. Germline CDR1 and CDR2: SGHDN and FVKESK. The ends were cut back, 1 base at V and 4 bases at J, with 8 bases in the middle. This CDR3 has 13 residues. The sample belongs to a study of blood T cell repertoires in COVID-19. Study-level information: Spain, Italy and the United States supplied samples that represented acute and convalescent COVID-19. Sample material is recorded as cDNA or gDNA derived from T cells, B-cell-depleted T cells, or PBMCs.

The assay was immunoSEQ multiplex PCR, and TCRdb's table has in-frame clones only and misses some. The sample yields approximately 300,000 clones, 85% seen once. This chain connects TRBV14 to TRBJ2-7; no reliable D call. This receptor was taken from a woman aged 25 to 39 who had been exposed to COVID-19. Sequenced input: PBMCs or T cells enriched from blood (not recorded which). CDR3 sequence (DNA): TGTGCCAGCAGCCAAGCCGTGACATACGAGCAGTACTTC. Its translation is CASSQAVTYEQYF.